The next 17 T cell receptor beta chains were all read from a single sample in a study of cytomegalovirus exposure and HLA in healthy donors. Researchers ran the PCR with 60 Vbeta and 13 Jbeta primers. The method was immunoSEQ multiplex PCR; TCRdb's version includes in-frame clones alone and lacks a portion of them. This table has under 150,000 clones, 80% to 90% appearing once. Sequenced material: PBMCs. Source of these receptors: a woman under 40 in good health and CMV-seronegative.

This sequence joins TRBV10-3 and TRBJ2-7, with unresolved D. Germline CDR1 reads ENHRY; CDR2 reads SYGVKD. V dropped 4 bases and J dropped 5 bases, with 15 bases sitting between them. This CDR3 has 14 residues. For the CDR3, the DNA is TGTGCCATCAGTGTGACCAGTGGGCACAACGAGCAGTACTTC. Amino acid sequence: CAISVTSGHNEQYF.

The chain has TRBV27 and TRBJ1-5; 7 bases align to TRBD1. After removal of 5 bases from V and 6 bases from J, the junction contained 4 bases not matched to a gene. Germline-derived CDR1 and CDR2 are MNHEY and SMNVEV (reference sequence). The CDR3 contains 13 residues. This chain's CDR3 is CASSHRGGQPQHF. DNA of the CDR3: TGTGCCAGCAGTCACAGGGGCGGTCAGCCCCAGCATTTT.

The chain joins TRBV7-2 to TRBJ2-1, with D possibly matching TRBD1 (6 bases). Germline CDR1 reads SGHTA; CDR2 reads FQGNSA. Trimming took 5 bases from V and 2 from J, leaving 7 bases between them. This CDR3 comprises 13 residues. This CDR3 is CASSRTAYNEQFF. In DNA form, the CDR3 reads TGTGCCAGCAGCCGGACAGCCTACAATGAGCAGTTCTTC.

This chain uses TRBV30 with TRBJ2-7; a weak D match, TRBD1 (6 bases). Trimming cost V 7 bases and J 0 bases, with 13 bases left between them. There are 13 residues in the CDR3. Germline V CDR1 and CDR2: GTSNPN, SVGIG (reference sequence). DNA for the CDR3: TGTGCCTACAGGGACACAAACTCCTACGAGCAGTACTTC. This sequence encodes CAYRDTNSYEQYF.

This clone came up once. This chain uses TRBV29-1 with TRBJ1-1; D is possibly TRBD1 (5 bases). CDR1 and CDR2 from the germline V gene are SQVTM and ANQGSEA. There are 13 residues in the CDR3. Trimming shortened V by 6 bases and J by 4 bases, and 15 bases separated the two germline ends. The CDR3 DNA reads TGCAGCGTGGGGGGGGTTTTACGCACTGAAGCTTTCTTT. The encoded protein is CSVGGVLRTEAFF. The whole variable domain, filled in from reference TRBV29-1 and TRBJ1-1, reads SAVISQKPSRDICQRGTSLTIQCQVDSQVTMMFWYRQQPGQSLTLIATANQGSEATYESGFVIDKFPISRPNLTFSTLTVSNMSPEDSSIYLCSVGGVLRTEAFFGQGTRLTVV.

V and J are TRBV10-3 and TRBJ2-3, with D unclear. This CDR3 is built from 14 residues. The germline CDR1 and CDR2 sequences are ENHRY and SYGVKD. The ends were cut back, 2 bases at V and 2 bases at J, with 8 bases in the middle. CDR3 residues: CAISESDNTDTQYF. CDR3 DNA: TGTGCCATCAGTGAGAGTGACAACACAGATACGCAGTATTTT.

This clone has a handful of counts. CDR3 sequence: CASSQMGTAQETQYF. DNA for the CDR3: TGTGCCAGCAGCCAGATGGGGACAGCACAAGAGACCCAGTACTTC. This chain uses TRBV7-2 with TRBJ2-5; 7 positions agree with TRBD1. Germline loops: CDR1 SGHTA, CDR2 FQGNSA. J lost 2 bases, V lost 5 bases, and 8 bases had no gene match. The length of the CDR3 is 15 residues.

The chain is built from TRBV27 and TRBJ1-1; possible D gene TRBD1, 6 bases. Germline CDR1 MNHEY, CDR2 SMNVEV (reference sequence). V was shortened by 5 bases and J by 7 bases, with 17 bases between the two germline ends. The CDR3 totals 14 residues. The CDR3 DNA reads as TGTGCCAGCAGTCTCCAACAGGGCGCGAATGAAGCTTTCTTT. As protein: CASSLQQGANEAFF.

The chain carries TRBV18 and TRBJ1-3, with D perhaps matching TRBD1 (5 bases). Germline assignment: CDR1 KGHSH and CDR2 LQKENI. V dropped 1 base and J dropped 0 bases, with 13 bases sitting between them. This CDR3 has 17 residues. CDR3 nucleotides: TGTGCCAGCTCACCACGCGGGGCGGCTTACTCTGGAAACACCATATATTTT. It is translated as CASSPRGAAYSGNTIYF.

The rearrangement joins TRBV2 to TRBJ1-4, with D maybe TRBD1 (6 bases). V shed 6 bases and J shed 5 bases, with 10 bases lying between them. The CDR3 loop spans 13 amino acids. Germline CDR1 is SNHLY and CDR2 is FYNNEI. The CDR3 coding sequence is TGTGCCAGCAGACCAGACAGGAATGAAAAACTGTTTTTT. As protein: CASRPDRNEKLFF.

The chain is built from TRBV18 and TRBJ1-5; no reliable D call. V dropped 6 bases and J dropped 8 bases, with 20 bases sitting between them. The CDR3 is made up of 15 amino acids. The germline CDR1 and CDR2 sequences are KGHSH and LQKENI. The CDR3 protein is CASSLRGGINEPQHF. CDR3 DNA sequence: TGTGCCAGCTCCCTAAGAGGAGGGATTAATGAGCCCCAGCATTTT.

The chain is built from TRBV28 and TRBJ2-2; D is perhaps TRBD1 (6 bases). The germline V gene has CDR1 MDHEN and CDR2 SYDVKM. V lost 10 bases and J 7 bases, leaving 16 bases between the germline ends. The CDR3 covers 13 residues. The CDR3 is CATENQGNGELFF. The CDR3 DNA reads TGTGCCACCGAAAATCAGGGGAACGGGGAGCTGTTTTTT.

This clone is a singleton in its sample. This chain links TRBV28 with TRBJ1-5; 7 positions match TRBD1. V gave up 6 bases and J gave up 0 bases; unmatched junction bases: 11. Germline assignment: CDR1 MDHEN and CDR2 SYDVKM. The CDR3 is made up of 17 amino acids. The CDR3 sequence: CASRNRDRDYSNQPQHF. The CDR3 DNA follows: TGTGCCAGCAGAAACCGGGACAGAGATTATAGCAATCAGCCCCAGCATTTT.

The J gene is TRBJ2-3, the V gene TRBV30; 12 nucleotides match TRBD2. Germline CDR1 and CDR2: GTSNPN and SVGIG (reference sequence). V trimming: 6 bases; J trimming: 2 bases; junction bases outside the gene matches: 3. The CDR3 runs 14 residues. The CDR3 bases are TGTGCCTGCAGGACTAGCGGGAACACAGATACGCAGTATTTT. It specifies CACRTSGNTDTQYF.

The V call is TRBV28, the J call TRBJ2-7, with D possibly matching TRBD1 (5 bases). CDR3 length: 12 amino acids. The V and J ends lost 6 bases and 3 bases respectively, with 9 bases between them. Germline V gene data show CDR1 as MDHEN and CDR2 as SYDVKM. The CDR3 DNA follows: TGTGCCAGCAGACAGGAGTACTACGAGCAGTACTTC. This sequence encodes CASRQEYYEQYF.

CDR3: CAWSSLGQRSDSGNTIYF. The CDR3 nucleotides read TGTGCCTGGAGTTCCCTGGGACAGCGCTCTGACTCTGGAAACACCATATATTTT. The gene calls are TRBV30 and TRBJ1-3; 7 bases are shared with TRBD1. The CDR3 loop spans 18 amino acids. Trimming took 2 bases from V and 0 from J; bases not matched to a gene: 13. Looked up from germline, CDR1 is GTSNPN and CDR2 is SVGIG (reference sequence).

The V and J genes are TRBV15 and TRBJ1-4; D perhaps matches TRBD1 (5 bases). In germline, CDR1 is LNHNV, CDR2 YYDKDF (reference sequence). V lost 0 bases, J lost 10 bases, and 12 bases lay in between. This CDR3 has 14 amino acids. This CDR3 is CATSRDQGIGKLFF. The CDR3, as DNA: TGTGCCACCAGCAGAGATCAGGGAATCGGAAAACTGTTTTTT.